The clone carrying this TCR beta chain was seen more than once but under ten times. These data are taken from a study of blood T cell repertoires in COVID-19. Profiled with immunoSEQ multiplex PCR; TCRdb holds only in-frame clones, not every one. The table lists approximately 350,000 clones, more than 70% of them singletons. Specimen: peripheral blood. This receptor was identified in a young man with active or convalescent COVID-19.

The CDR3 bases are TGTGCCAGCAGTGATTCGGACAGGGCATTATCGGTGAATGAAAAACTGTTTTTT. Residues: CASSDSDRALSVNEKLFF. V and J are TRBV2 and TRBJ1-4; TRBD1 matches at 8 bases. The germline CDR1 and CDR2 sequences are SNHLY and FYNNEI. The CDR3 runs to 18 residues. V was clipped by 3 bases and J by 5 bases; unmatched bases: 14.